A selection of T cell receptor beta chains follows, all from one sample in a study. Using its own MiXCR run on the 5' RACE reads, TCRdb lists one record per CDR3 protein. The repertoire holds about 54,000 distinct CDR3 sequences, with roughly 15% as singletons. The sample was naive CD4+ T cells sorted from blood. The source is a female donor with breast cancer. CDR3s include the opening cysteine and the closing phenylalanine or tryptophan. The D gene is left open where the match is weak. Only some rows state a clone size, as once, few, many or a class for expanded clones.

v_call	d_call	clone_size	j_call	cdr3_nt	cdr3_aa
TRBV7-8	NA	few	TRBJ2-1	TGTGCCAGCAGCTTAAGACGTTTGCGGGATGAGGGTGAGCGCAATGAGCAGTTCTTC	CASSLRRLRDEGERNEQFF
TRBV7-9	TRBD2	NA	TRBJ2-5	TGTGCCAGCAGCCCAAAACGGCGACTAGCGGGAGAGACCCAGTACTTC	CASSPKRRLAGETQYF
TRBV4-3	NA	many	TRBJ1-6	TGCGCCAGCAGCCAAGTTACGGGGAATTCACCCCTCCACTTT	CASSQVTGNSPLHF
TRBV24-1	NA	NA	TRBJ1-2	TGTGCCACCAGTGCGGGGGGGCTAGAGGACTATGGCTACACCTTC	CATSAGGLEDYGYTF
TRBV9	NA	NA	TRBJ2-2	TGTGCCAGCAGCGTAGGGTTAAGCCCCGGGGAGCTGTTTTTT	CASSVGLSPGELFF
TRBV20-1	TRBD1	few	TRBJ2-7	TGCAGTGCTAGGAGGGACAGCTCCTACGAGCAGTACTTC	CSARRDSSYEQYF
TRBV6-1	NA	many	TRBJ2-6	TGTGCCAGCAGTGAAGCCTCAGTCAGATACTCTGGGGCCAACGTCCTGACTTTC	CASSEASVRYSGANVLTF
TRBV5-1	TRBD2	NA	TRBJ2-7	TGCGCCAGCAGCTTGTATGGTAGCGGGGAGCAATACTTC	CASSLYGSGEQYF
TRBV6-5	NA	few	TRBJ1-1	TGTGCCAGCCTGGACGGGCCGTACACTGAAGCTTTCTTT	CASLDGPYTEAFF
TRBV29-1	NA	few	TRBJ1-3	TGCAGCGTTTCCCCGGACAGTTACTCTGGAAACACCATATATTTT	CSVSPDSYSGNTIYF
TRBV28	NA	few	TRBJ2-5	TGTGCCAGCAGTTTAATAGAGACCCAGTACTTC	CASSLIETQYF
TRBV5-5	NA	many	TRBJ2-6	TGTGCCAGCAGCTTTAGGGCTACTGGGGCCAACGTCCTGACTTTC	CASSFRATGANVLTF
TRBV6-1	TRBD1	NA	TRBJ1-2	TGTGCCAGCAGGAACTCGGACAGGGACTATGGCTACACCTTC	CASRNSDRDYGYTF
TRBV15	NA	few	TRBJ2-4	TGTGCCACCAGCAGAGAATCCATTCAGTACTTC	CATSRESIQYF
TRBV20-1	NA	many	TRBJ1-1	TGCAGATGCGGGGGAGGGACTGAAGCTTTCTTT	CRCGGGTEAFF
TRBV5-1	NA	NA	TRBJ1-1	TGCGCCAGCAGCGAACCGGGACAGAACACTGAAGCTTTCTTT	CASSEPGQNTEAFF
TRBV4-1	NA	NA	TRBJ2-4	TGCGCCAGCAGCCAGGATAGTGAGAACATTCAGTACTTC	CASSQDSENIQYF
TRBV6-6	TRBD1	NA	TRBJ2-7	TGTGCCAGCAGTCGGCCCGGACAGGGGGCCTACGAGCAGTACTTC	CASSRPGQGAYEQYF
TRBV5-1	TRBD1	few	TRBJ2-7	TGCGCCAGCAGCCCGTCCGGGACAGCCTCCTACGAGCAGTACTTC	CASSPSGTASYEQYF
TRBV6-1	TRBD1	many	TRBJ1-2	TGTGCCAGCACCCCCCAAACGGGACAGTGGACTGATGGCTACACCTTC	CASTPQTGQWTDGYTF
TRBV3-1	NA	NA	TRBJ2-2	TGTGCCAGCAGCCAAGGAAGAAACACCGGGGAGCTGTTTTTT	CASSQGRNTGELFF
TRBV7-2	NA	few	TRBJ2-3	TGTGCCAGCAGAGAAGGGGGGAGGTACTATACGCAGTATTTT	CASREGGRYYTQYF
TRBV4-1	TRBD1	NA	TRBJ2-6	TGCGCCAGCAGCCTAGGACAGGCTGCCTCTGGGGCCAACGTCCTGACTTTC	CASSLGQAASGANVLTF
TRBV7-2	TRBD2	many	TRBJ2-4	TGTGCCAGCAGCTTAGGCGGGGGTATAGCCAAAAACATTCAGTACTTC	CASSLGGGIAKNIQYF
TRBV18	NA	few	TRBJ1-5	TGTGCCAGCTCGATCGGACGGGAGGTCAATCAGCCCCAGCATTTT	CASSIGREVNQPQHF
TRBV6-1	NA	many	TRBJ1-1	TGTGCCAGCAGGGTTACAGGGATAGTCGCTGAAGCTTTCTTT	CASRVTGIVAEAFF
TRBV5-1	NA	few	TRBJ1-1	TGCGCCAGCAGCCTCAGGGGCCCCAACACTGAAGCTTTCTTT	CASSLRGPNTEAFF
TRBV20-1	NA	few	TRBJ2-2	TGCAGTGCTAGTCCCATGGGGGGCACCGGGGAGCTGTTTTTT	CSASPMGGTGELFF
TRBV7-9	TRBD2	NA	TRBJ2-2	TGTGCCAGCAGCTTAGAACTAGCGGGAAGCACCGGGGAGCTGTTTTTT	CASSLELAGSTGELFF